The sample holds a few counts of the clone carrying this T cell receptor beta chain. Its antigen is as yet unknown. V trimming: 3 bases; J trimming: 0 bases; junction bases outside the gene matches: 17. CDR3 length: 21 amino acids. Germline assignment: CDR1 SGDLS and CDR2 YYNGEE. This sample is part of a study of regulatory T cells in long-lasting Graves disease. Overall study context: Antithyroid drug intake by newly diagnosed Graves' patients had lasted under 3 months. Findings of the study overall: Comparison showed that persistent patients shared more public clonotypes (fewer than 3,000) than new patients (approximately 1,000). Peripheral blood, not thyroid tissue, was the sole material studied.

CDR3-region Arm-PCR and iRepertoire HTBI primers produced the TCR beta libraries. Each CDR3 protein gets one entry after TCRdb re-called the multiplex PCR reads with MiXCR. Found here are roughly 220,000 distinct CDR3 sequences, about a sixth of them singletons; the top ten hold approximately 24%. The time point: newly diagnosed GD, antithyroid drugs for less than 3 months. RNA isolated from PBMCs was used to make the TCR library. Here the sequenced sample was peripheral blood mononuclear cells (PBMCs), taken at new diagnosis, from a patient treated with antithyroid drugs. This chain joins TRBV9 and TRBJ2-2; 10 bases are shared with TRBD1. The clonotype comes from a female donor with Graves disease. The CDR3 sequence: CASSAIFAGQGVTANTGELFF. DNA of the CDR3: TGTGCCAGCAGCGCCATCTTCGCCGGACAGGGGGTTACGGCGAACACCGGGGAGCTGTTTTTT. The complete variable domain, with remaining parts taken from reference TRBV9 and TRBJ2-2, reads DSGVTQTPKHLITATGQRVTLRCSPRSGDLSVYWYQQSLDQGLQFLIQYYNGEERAKGNILERFSAQQFPDLHSELNLSSLELGDSALYFCASSAIFAGQGVTANTGELFFGEGSRLTVL.